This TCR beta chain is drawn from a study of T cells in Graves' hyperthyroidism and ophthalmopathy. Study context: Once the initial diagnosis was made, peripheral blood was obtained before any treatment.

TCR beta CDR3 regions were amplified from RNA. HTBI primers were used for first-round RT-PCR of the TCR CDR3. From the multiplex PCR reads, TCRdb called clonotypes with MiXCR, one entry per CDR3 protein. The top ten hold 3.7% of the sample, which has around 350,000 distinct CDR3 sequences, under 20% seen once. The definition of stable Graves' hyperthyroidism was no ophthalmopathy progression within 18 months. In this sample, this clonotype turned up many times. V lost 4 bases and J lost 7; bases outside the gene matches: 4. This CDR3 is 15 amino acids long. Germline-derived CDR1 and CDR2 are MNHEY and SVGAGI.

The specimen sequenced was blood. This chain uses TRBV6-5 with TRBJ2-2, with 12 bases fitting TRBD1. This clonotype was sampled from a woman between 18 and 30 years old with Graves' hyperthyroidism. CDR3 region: CASSSGTGGVGELFF. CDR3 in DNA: TGTGCCAGCAGTTCAGGGACAGGGGGCGTCGGGGAGCTGTTTTTT.